These 26 T cell receptor beta chains were all obtained from the same sample, sequenced in a study of T cell clonality in common variable immunodeficiency (dated by TCRdb to about 2015). Receptor amplification or capture employed the immunoSEQ multiplex PCR assay. In TCRdb, the immuneACCESS table is reduced to in-frame sequences with V and J assigned. These tables do not hold every clone; where another copy was compared, an unresolved V gene accounts for under half, and the others remain unexplained. The table notes more than 30,000 clones here, none of them singletons. Of the sample, 3% is held by the ten largest clones. The sequenced sample consisted of peripheral blood mononuclear cells. These receptors all come from a person aged 18 to 75 in good health.

The sample holds many counts of this clone. The CDR3 goes on 3 residues after the read ends, and that part is filled in from the germline J gene. This chain connects TRBV7-2 to TRBJ2-7; tentative D call: TRBD1 (5 bases). The germline V and J ends were trimmed by 4 bases and 3 bases, with 13 bases remaining between them. CDR1 SGHTA and CDR2 FQGNSA come from the germline V gene. The CDR3 runs 14 residues. The CDR3 spells CASSSLDSYYEQYF. CDR3 DNA (partial): TGTGCCAGCAGCTCCCTTGACAGCTACTACGAG.

This clone has at least ten counts. The read terminates 3 residues ahead of where the CDR3 ends, so the germline J gene completes it. The V gene is TRBV20-1, the J gene TRBJ2-6, with D possibly TRBD2 on 5 matching bases. The CDR3 covers 16 residues. CDR1 and CDR2 from the germline V gene are DFQATT and SNEGSKA (reference sequence). Between the trimmed V and J ends, which lost 2 bases and 4 bases, there was a span of 15 bases. The CDR3 sequence is CSARTAGLSGANVLTF. CDR3 bases read: TGCAGTGCTAGAACGGCGGGCCTATCCGGGGCCAACGTC.

This clone was observed at least ten times. The missing CDR3 end, 3 residues past where the read stops, is filled in from the germline J gene. The chain joins TRBV6-1 to TRBJ1-3; perhaps TRBD1 as D (5 bases). V lost 3 bases and J lost 0, with 9 bases in between. This CDR3 has 15 amino acids. Germline V lookup: CDR1 MNHNS, CDR2 SASEGT. CDR3 protein: CASSDGASSGNTIYF. The sequenced part of the CDR3 DNA is TGTGCCAGCAGTGATGGGGCCAGCTCTGGAAACACC.

This clone has ten or more counts. The read ends 3 residues before the CDR3 terminus; that terminus is restored from the germline J gene. The chain combines TRBV4-1 with TRBJ2-7, with TRBD1 as a possible D gene (5 bases). This CDR3 has 16 residues. Between the trimmed V and J ends, which lost 0 bases and 2 bases, there was a span of 14 bases. Germline CDR1 is MGHRA and CDR2 is YSYEKL. CDR3 amino acids: CASSQDSGSGTYEQYF. CDR3 DNA (partial): TGCGCCAGCAGCCAAGATAGTGGATCAGGGACCTACGAG.

This clone was picked up many times. From the germline J gene comes the end of the CDR3, since the read stops 3 residues before it. The chain is built from TRBV11-2 and TRBJ1-6; 9 nucleotides line up with TRBD1. The ends lost 6 bases at V and 5 bases at J; junction bases unmatched: 5. The CDR3 totals 15 residues. From germline, CDR1 is SGHAT and CDR2 FQNNGV. Partial CDR3 DNA: TGTGCCAGCAGAGTTGGGGACAGGGATAATTCACCC. Its translation is CASRVGDRDNSP. The CDR3 reads in full as CASRVGDRDNSPLHF. Looking up the rest from reference TRBV11-2 and TRBJ1-6 gives the full variable domain: EAGVAQSPRYKIIEKRQSVAFWCNPISGHATLYWYQQILGQGPKLLIQFQNNGVVDDSQLPKDRFSAERLKGVDSTLKIQPAKLEDSAVYLCASRVGDRDNSPLHFGNGTRLTVT.

This clone showed up many times. The read ends 3 residues early relative to the CDR3; the germline J gene fills the gap. The genes are TRBV20-1 and TRBJ2-1; D is possibly TRBD2 (6 bases). The CDR3 is 14 residues long. Germline V gene lookup returns CDR1 DFQATT and CDR2 SNEGSKA (reference sequence). V lost 4 bases to trimming and J lost 0 bases, with 10 bases between them. Partial CDR3 DNA: TGCAGTGCTACTAGCGAATTCTCCTACAATGAG. It translates to CSATSEFSYNE. The entire CDR3 protein reads CSATSEFSYNEQFF.

This clone was counted ten times or more. The read terminates 3 residues ahead of where the CDR3 ends, so the germline J gene completes it. V and J are TRBV30 and TRBJ1-1; tentatively, D is TRBD1 (5 bases). Germline V gene data show CDR1 as GTSNPN and CDR2 as SVGIG (reference sequence). The germline V and J ends were trimmed by 0 bases and 6 bases, with 11 bases remaining between them. There are 13 residues in the CDR3. The CDR3: CAWSVKVGPEAFF. The DNA read from the CDR3 is TGTGCCTGGAGTGTCAAAGTGGGGCCTGAA.

The table lists this clone with many counts. Read coverage stops 3 residues before the CDR3 terminus; the germline J gene supplies the remainder. The rearrangement uses TRBV7-9 and TRBJ2-1; TRBD1 aligns across 9 bases. This CDR3 is built from 15 residues. V lost 5 bases, J lost 2 bases, and 4 bases stayed unmatched. Germline V gene sequence: CDR1 SEHNR, CDR2 FQNEAQ (reference sequence). The CDR3 DNA, read in part, is TGTGCCAGCAGCCTGGACAGGGGCCCCTACAATGAG. Protein sequence: CASSLDRGPYNE. The whole CDR3 sequence reads CASSLDRGPYNEQFF.

This clone was seen repeatedly, ten times or more. The read falls 3 residues short of the CDR3 end, and the missing part is taken from the germline J gene. V gene TRBV5-1 combines with J gene TRBJ2-1, with 12 bases identical to TRBD2. V was pared by 4 bases and J by 6 bases, with 8 bases of the junction left unmatched. CDR1 is SGHRS, CDR2 YFSETQ, per germline. The CDR3 is made up of 16 amino acids. The chain's CDR3 is CASSIMMTSGSNEQFF. The sequenced CDR3 bases are TGCGCCAGCAGCATTATGATGACTAGCGGGAGCAATGAG. Complete variable domain (other parts from reference TRBV5-1 and TRBJ2-1): KAGVTQTPRYLIKTRGQQVTLSCSPISGHRSVSWYQQTPGQGLQFLFEYFSETQRNKGNFPGRFSGRQFSNSRSEMNVSTLELGDSALYLCASSIMMTSGSNEQFFGPGTRLTVL.

In its sample, this clone was seen many times. The sequenced fragment ends 3 residues before the CDR3 boundary, so the rest is inferred from the germline J gene. The chain combines TRBV5-4 with TRBJ2-3, with D possibly TRBD1 on 6 matching bases. Trimming took 2 bases from V and 3 from J, leaving 16 bases between them. The length of the CDR3 is 16 residues. Germline V gene lookup returns CDR1 SGHNT and CDR2 YYREEE (reference sequence). Partial CDR3 DNA: TGTGCCAGCAGCTTACGGACAGCCATGCTGACAGATACG. Protein sequence: CASSLRTAMLTDT. The full CDR3 sequence reads CASSLRTAMLTDTQYF.

This clone was recorded at least ten times. The sequence runs out 3 residues before the end of the CDR3; the remainder is reconstructed from the germline J gene. The chain uses TRBV18 and TRBJ1-6, with TRBD1 matching 10 bases. Unmatched junction bases numbered 7, after V lost 3 bases and J lost 8 bases. The CDR3 length is 16 residues. Germline-derived CDR1 and CDR2 are KGHSH and LQKENI. The CDR3 is CASSPGGTGVHSPLHF. Incomplete CDR3 DNA: TGTGCCAGCTCACCGGGTGGGACAGGGGTCCATTCACCC.

This clone was detected ten times or more. The CDR3 end falls 3 residues outside the read, so it is completed with the germline J gene. The V and J genes are TRBV5-5 and TRBJ1-1, with D perhaps matching TRBD1 (6 bases). Germline CDR1 reads SGHKS; CDR2 reads YYEKEE (reference sequence). This CDR3 is 15 amino acids long. Trimming removed 3 bases at V and 1 base at J, with 13 bases between. The CDR3 region is CASSSIQGSNTEAFF. CDR3 DNA, as far as it was read: TGTGCCAGCAGCTCAATACAGGGATCGAACACTGAA. The variable domain in full, completed from reference TRBV5-5 and TRBJ1-1, reads DAGVTQSPTHLIKTRGQQVTLRCSPISGHKSVSWYQQVLGQGPQFIFQYYEKEERGRGNFPDRFSARQFPNYSSELNVNALLLGDSALYLCASSSIQGSNTEAFFGQGTRLTVV.

This clone was observed many times. The CDR3 end falls 3 residues outside the read, so it is completed with the germline J gene. The genes are TRBV12-3 or TRBV12-4 and TRBJ1-4; maybe TRBD1 (6 bases). This CDR3 contains 14 residues. V dropped 1 base and J dropped 5 bases, with 8 bases sitting between them. The DNA read from the CDR3 is TGTGCCAGCAGTTTAGGGCAGGGGAATGAAAAA. Its translation is CASSLGQGNEK. From start to end, the CDR3 is CASSLGQGNEKLFF.

This clone came up a few times. The read falls 3 residues short of the CDR3 end, and the missing part is taken from the germline J gene. The chain employs TRBV11-2 and TRBJ2-7, with D perhaps matching TRBD2 (6 bases). CDR1 and CDR2 from the germline V gene are SGHAT and FQNNGV. The CDR3 has 14 amino acids. The V gene lost 5 bases and the J gene lost 5 bases, with 16 bases spanning the gap. CDR3 sequence: CASSPSDYHDEQYF. The CDR3 bases that were read are TGTGCCAGCAGCCCATCGGACTATCATGACGAG.

This clone was found many times. The CDR3 end lies 3 residues beyond the end of the read and is filled in from the germline J gene. The V call is TRBV15, the J call TRBJ2-1; 7 bases are a match to TRBD1. The CDR3 is 15 amino acids. With V trimmed by 1 base and J by 7 bases, 7 bases remained unmatched. Germline V CDR1 and CDR2: LNHNV, YYDKDF (reference sequence). CDR3 loop: CATSRAGQGVNEQFF. The CDR3 bases that were read are TGTGCCACCAGCAGAGCTGGTCAGGGGGTGAATGAG.

The sample holds many counts of this clone. This CDR3 reads CASSASRDRVNEQYF. The DNA read from the CDR3 is TGTGCCAGTAGTGCGAGTCGGGACAGAGTAAACGAG. The V gene is TRBV19, the J gene TRBJ2-7, with TRBD1 matching 7 bases. The CDR3 end is not reached by the read, which stops 3 residues before it; the germline J gene fills it in. Per germline, CDR1 LNHDA and CDR2 SQIVND (reference sequence). V shed 5 bases and J 5 bases; nucleotides not matched to a gene: 12. The CDR3 runs to 15 residues.

This clone was seen repeatedly, ten times or more. Sequencing ends 3 residues short of the CDR3 end; the germline J gene provides the rest. The genes are TRBV5-5 and TRBJ2-2; D remains unclear. Germline-derived CDR1 and CDR2 are SGHKS and YYEKEE (reference sequence). V lost 0 bases and J lost 0, with 6 bases in between. The CDR3 totals 15 residues. CDR3 sequence: CASSLDSSNTGELFF. The sequenced CDR3 bases are TGTGCCAGCAGCTTGGACAGTTCGAACACCGGGGAG.

This clone was recorded at least ten times. The DNA ends 3 residues before the CDR3 does, and the rest of the CDR3 is filled in from the germline J gene. The chain combines TRBV6-1 with TRBJ2-2, with 9 bases aligning to TRBD1. CDR1 MNHNS and CDR2 SASEGT come from the germline V gene. V dropped 3 bases and J dropped 6; count of bases not matched to a gene: 5. The length of the CDR3 is 15 residues. The CDR3 loop reads CASSDIGTGSGELFF. The DNA read from the CDR3 is TGTGCCAGCAGTGACATCGGGACAGGGTCCGGGGAG.

This clone was picked up many times. The sequenced fragment ends 3 residues before the CDR3 boundary, so the rest is inferred from the germline J gene. The rearrangement uses TRBV2 and TRBJ2-7; TRBD2 agrees at 13 bases. V shed 6 bases, J shed 3 bases, and the junction held 14 bases outside the gene matches. Germline assignment: CDR1 SNHLY and CDR2 FYNNEI. This CDR3 comprises 18 residues. CDR3 protein: CASRDTPRRTSGSYEQYF. The sequenced CDR3 bases are TGTGCCAGCAGAGATACCCCGAGACGGACTAGCGGGAGCTACGAG.

Concerning this clone: The read ends 3 residues before the CDR3 terminus; that terminus is restored from the germline J gene. The rearrangement links TRBV2 to TRBJ1-5; the D is unclear. Per the germline V gene, CDR1 is SNHLY and CDR2 is FYNNEI. This CDR3 comprises 14 residues. Trimming cost V 4 bases and J 1 base, with 8 bases left between them. The part of the CDR3 DNA that was read is TGTGCCAGCAGTGTGAGGCGGAGCAATCAGCCC. It encodes CASSVRRSNQP. Given in full, the CDR3 is CASSVRRSNQPQHF.

This clone was found many times. The read is 3 residues too short to cover the CDR3 end, so that end is filled in from the germline J gene. V gene TRBV28 combines with J gene TRBJ2-1, with 8 bases matching TRBD2. The CDR3 length is 14 residues. In germline, CDR1 is MDHEN, CDR2 SYDVKM. The junction had 6 bases not matched to a gene; V was cut back by 6 bases and J by 5 bases. The part of the CDR3 DNA that was read is TGTGCCAGCAGAGAGCGGGAGAATCACAATGAG. Its translation: CASRERENHNE. The complete CDR3 reads CASRERENHNEQFF.

This clone occurred many times. The DNA ends 3 residues before the CDR3 does, and the rest of the CDR3 is filled in from the germline J gene. J is TRBJ2-5 and V is TRBV20-1; 7 bases line up with TRBD2. Germline values: CDR1 DFQATT, CDR2 SNEGSKA (reference sequence). The CDR3 has 18 residues. J lost 3 bases, V lost 2 bases, and 18 bases had no gene match. The part of the CDR3 DNA that was read is TGCAGTGCTAGACCTGGCCAATTACTAGCGTTGGGGAAAGAGACC. Protein sequence: CSARPGQLLALGKET. The full CDR3 reads CSARPGQLLALGKETQYF.

This clone was seen ten or more times. The read finishes 3 residues shy of the CDR3 end, and the germline J gene is used to complete it. The chain has TRBV2 and TRBJ1-4, with D perhaps matching TRBD1 (6 bases). The germline gives CDR1 SNHLY, CDR2 FYNNEI. The CDR3 sequence is 13 residues long. CDR3 DNA (partial): TGTGCCAGCAGTGATGATTTGAGGGGGAAA. Amino acids: CASSDDLRGK. The CDR3 as a whole reads CASSDDLRGKLFF.

This clone was found many times. The CDR3 extends 3 residues past the end of the read, so its final part is completed from the germline J gene. The chain carries TRBV20-1 and TRBJ2-5; 16 bases line up with TRBD2. J lost 4 bases, V lost 6 bases, and 5 bases had no gene match. The CDR3 sequence is 15 residues long. Germline V gene data show CDR1 as DFQATT and CDR2 as SNEGSKA (reference sequence). CDR3 bases read: TGCAGTGCCCAGGGACTAGCGGGAGGGGCAGAGACC. Translating gives CSAQGLAGGAET. From start to end, the CDR3 is CSAQGLAGGAETQYF.

This clone was found many times. Partial CDR3 DNA: TGTGCCAGCAGCTCAAGTGTGGCAGGGAACACTGAA. Translation: CASSSSVAGNTE. The CDR3 reads in full as CASSSSVAGNTEAFF. The V gene is TRBV11-1, the J gene TRBJ1-1, with D uncertain. The read gets to within 3 residues of the CDR3 end, and the germline J gene fills in the rest. The CDR3 is made up of 15 amino acids. The V end lost 4 bases, the J end lost 1 base, and 13 bases lay between the germline ends. CDR1 is SGHAT and CDR2 is FQDESV in the germline V gene (reference sequence).

Many counts were recorded for this clone. Coverage ceases 3 residues before the CDR3 finishes, and the germline J gene fills in the end. This sequence joins TRBV5-1 and TRBJ1-4; D perhaps matches TRBD1 (5 bases). Trimming stripped 4 bases from V and 7 bases from J, with 14 bases between. Germline lookup yields CDR1 SGHRS and CDR2 YFSETQ. The CDR3 loop spans 14 amino acids. CDR3 sequence reads: CASSPQGGFEKLFF. Partial CDR3 DNA: TGCGCCAGCAGCCCTCAGGGAGGTTTTGAAAAA.